This entry describes one T cell receptor (beta chain). This clone's antigen is unknown. Qualities for individual bases were not recorded, and no much larger clone is one base off. The cohort consisted of 666 healthy bone marrow donors. Cohort members were all nominally healthy when sampled, although unrecorded immune exposures were likely present. The donor was CMV seronegative and belonged to the group of 352 seronegative cohort members. Every donor gave a peripheral blood sample, and the peripheral blood mononuclear cells from that sample were used for TCR beta sequencing. Genomic DNA was extracted from the blood cell samples with the Qiagen DNeasy Blood Extraction Kit. The entry originates in a study of cytomegalovirus exposure and HLA in healthy donors (dated by TCRdb to about 2017). At the level of the whole study: In an earlier analysis of 550 to 750 of the donors, 250 to 350 Gb of sequence data and 117 million unique TCR beta sequences from 150 million to 200 million T cells were reported. All discovery cohort repertoires had been generated on a single sequencing platform. The genetic ancestry cluster associated with self-reported Caucasian donors included 81% of the roughly 400 genotyped donors. Because of strong linkage in the cohort, four to six DR-DQ haplotypes were treated as single units for association and clustering. A later genetic analysis took genome-wide SNP genotypes for about three fifths of the roughly 670 donors and used that subset as a discovery cohort. HLA typing covered class I and class II loci at four-digit resolution. The study aimed to test whether signatures of past pathogen exposure could be identified by cataloging public T cell receptors. The T cell repertoires of several hundred subjects were profiled by immunosequencing and related to cytomegalovirus serostatus. To predict cytomegalovirus infection status, the study brought together high-throughput TCR immunosequencing, statistical association of individual TCRs with disease status, and machine learning. Besides the first cohort of 666 subjects, a separate validation cohort made up of over a hundred different subjects was used. In an earlier analysis of roughly 540 of the donors, high-throughput TCR beta sequencing was used to judge whether each TCR beta V gene segment behaved as functional or pseudogenic. Rather than drawing on any new phenotypic data, the later analysis identified candidate immune exposures from TCR beta sequences and the way those sequences occurred across donors. Approximately 300 gigabases of sequencing data and 70 million to 100 million unique TCR sequences made up an early release that covered over 550 HLA-typed donors. A later analysis re-analyzed previously published TCR beta repertoires from 650 to 800 donors and added high-resolution HLA genotyping to study TCR occurrence patterns. Among a few hundred genotyped donors of the cohort, an average of 235,054 unique TCR beta nucleotide sequences were sequenced per donor, about a sixth of them non-productive. Alongside the repertoire data, information on donor age, sex, ethnicity and CMV serostatus was compiled. The number of typed donors differed by locus: roughly 629-630 for A, B, C, DRB1 and DQB1; some 500 for DQA1; around 610 for DPA1; and roughly 450 for DPB1.

The library relied on the immunoSEQ multiplex PCR assay. A mixture of 60 forward primers for TCR Vbeta segments and 13 reverse primers for TCR Jbeta segments was used in the multiplex PCR. A multiplex PCR assay on genomic DNA amplified the CDR3 region of rearranged TCR beta genes. The Illumina HiSeq System was used to sequence the amplified TCR beta libraries as 87-base-pair reads. Concerning the study's data processing: In a later analysis, tens of millions of unique TCR beta chains were counted across the 690 or so repertoires, and roughly 10 million of these chains were shared by at least two donors. Raw reads were error-corrected and collapsed into unique sequences with a nearest-neighbor algorithm that merged closely related sequences to remove PCR and sequencing errors. To assign V, D and J gene segments, CDR3 sequences were aligned to IMGT reference sequences. Each retained sequence needed at least a six-nucleotide match to both a V gene segment and a J gene segment. A rearrangement was called productive if the CDR3 had no stop codons and remained in frame with V and J, and every other rearrangement was called non-productive. CDR3 was defined by IMGT convention, running from the second conserved V-encoded cysteine to the conserved J-encoded phenylalanine. Sequences without an unambiguous match to a single V gene segment were excluded from the earlier analysis of about 600 of the donors. An earlier analysis of several hundred of the donors called V segments functional above 56.7% productive rearrangements and segregating when the between-donor standard deviation exceeded 5%. A statistical classification framework was built to diagnose cytomegalovirus status from the catalog of TCR beta chain sequences. In a later analysis, V and J genes were assigned by comparing TCR nucleotide sequences against IMGT/GENE-DB human TR gene sequences. A later analysis assigned CDR3 sequences and most-parsimonious VDJ recombination scenarios with the TCRdist pipeline. A later analysis defined each TCR beta chain by its CDR3 amino acid sequence plus V-gene family, and excluded reads lacking a unique V-gene family. To address suspected cross-contamination and a sequencing artifact, a later analysis removed approximately 600 highly shared, low-generation-probability nucleotide sequences. In a later analysis, a clonal expansion index was calculated for each public chain from normalized within-repertoire ranks of inferred template counts. In a later analysis, generation probabilities were computed with a VDJ recombination model fitted to out-of-frame rearrangements, and the resulting probabilities were checked against IGoR. A later analysis scored TCR-TCR, TCR-HLA and TCR-CMV co-occurrence with hypergeometric tests, applying a repertoire-size bias correction to TCR pairs. To estimate false discovery rates, a later analysis permuted the HLA or CMV assignments 20 times. In a later analysis, co-occurring TCRs were grouped with DBSCAN, and TCRdist sequence similarity was added when clustering was performed within HLA-allele-positive subsets. For co-occurrence clustering, repertoires with fewer than 30,000 or more than 120,000 public chains were excluded, along with 5 or 6 repertoires with anomalous nucleotide sharing. TCRdb mirrors the immuneACCESS table, restricted to in-frame sequences. Some clones are absent from its copies; in checked studies, under half trace to an unresolved V gene, and the reason for the others is unknown. The D gene and trimming were derived from the DNA, and the V and J assignments and clone size from that table. In this sample the table shows around 150,000 clones, almost 80% of which occur a single time. In total, the top ten clones hold over 0.95% of the sample.

Broader findings and caveats from the paper: In a later analysis, most CMV-associated TCR beta chains were found to appear HLA-restricted, with HLA associations seemingly driven largely by CMV exposure. The earlier analysis of fewer than 750 of the donors excluded some 16 rarely observed V segments, including chromosome 9 orphons, because counts were too low. Most TCR sequences were seen in very few donors, while some public TCRs were found in many individuals. In a later analysis, the rate of TCR association differed among HLA loci, with DRB1 alleles having the most associated TCRs and HLA-C alleles having the fewest. A later analysis found that HLA-associated TCR beta chains were more clonally expanded and had lower generation probabilities than equally common non-associated chains. Because the 87-base-pair reads could not distinguish some IMGT-functional V segments, including TRBV6-2 and TRBV6-3, those segments were excluded. Linkage disequilibrium might explain the correlated functional status among segregating V segments, but an unknown experimental factor could not be excluded. A later genetic analysis associated a missense DCLRE1C variant with V-gene and J-gene trimming of TCR beta chains, and an independent cohort replicated the association. For the cohort, immune exposure information was limited to CMV serostatus. HLA typing was unavailable for some donors at each locus, so association tests used only the typed subset. A further reported finding was that TCR beta sequences accurately predicted the HLA-A and HLA-B alleles for most subjects in the first cohort. The authors suggested that the approach could potentially be generalized to other disease states and immunological phenotypes. The classifier was reported to diagnose cytomegalovirus status with high specificity and sensitivity in both the original and validation cohorts. In a later analysis, several top co-occurrence clusters were reported to appear linked to parvovirus B19, influenza, CMV and Epstein-Barr virus. The study listed 164 TCR beta chains as associated with cytomegalovirus. The sequencing pipeline was judged likely to have produced a cluster of highly shared sequence variants as a technical artifact. The presence/absence analyses assumed that sequencing depth was roughly uniform across donors, and that assumption may not be true. Only TCR beta chains were sequenced in this cohort, and the absence of alpha or paired-chain data limited detectable features. When HLA alleles, especially DR and DQ, strongly co-occurred, TCR associations were difficult to assign to individual alleles. In vitro tests confirmed that a few of the cytomegalovirus-associated TCR beta chains recognize cytomegalovirus antigens. In an earlier analysis of roughly 500 of the donors, most TCR beta V segments appeared in productive rearrangements about 87% or about 30% of the time, broadly matching IMGT annotations. In a later genetic analysis, fewer N-insertions in productive TCRs were reported among donors in an Asian-associated ancestry cluster than the roughly 700-donor mean. A later analysis associated some 17,000 TCR beta sequences with specific HLA alleles at a false discovery rate of 0.05.

The CDR3 covers 14 residues, taking in both the cysteine and the phenylalanine. The CDR3 DNA has 42 bases and is translated from base 1. CDR1 and CDR2 were assigned from the germline V gene (reference sequence) as LNHDA and SQIVND. V trim: 9 bases; J trim: 5 bases; unmatched bases: 9. The TCR originated in a woman in her forties or fifties in good health and CMV-seronegative. This chain is built from TRBV19 and TRBJ2-5; 10 bases in the junction line up with TRBD1. Sequenced input: PBMCs. CDR3 reads: CASRRQGAGETQYF. The nucleotide sequence is TGTGCCAGCCGGAGACAGGGGGCCGGGGAGACCCAGTACTTC.